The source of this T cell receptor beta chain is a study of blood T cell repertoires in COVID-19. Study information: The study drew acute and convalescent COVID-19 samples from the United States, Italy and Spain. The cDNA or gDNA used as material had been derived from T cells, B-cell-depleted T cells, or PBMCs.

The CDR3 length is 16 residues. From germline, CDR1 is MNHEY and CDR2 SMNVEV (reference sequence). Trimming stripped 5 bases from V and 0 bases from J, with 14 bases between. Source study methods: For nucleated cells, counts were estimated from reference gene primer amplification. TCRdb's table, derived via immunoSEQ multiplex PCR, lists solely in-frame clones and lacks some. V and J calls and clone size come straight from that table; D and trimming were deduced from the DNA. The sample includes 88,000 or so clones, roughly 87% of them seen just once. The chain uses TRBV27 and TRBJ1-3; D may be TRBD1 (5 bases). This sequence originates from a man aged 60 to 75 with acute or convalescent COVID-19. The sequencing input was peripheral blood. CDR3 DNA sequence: TGTGCCAGCAGTCCCGGACACGTTGACTCTGGAAACACCATATATTTT. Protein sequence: CASSPGHVDSGNTIYF.